Included here is one T cell receptor (delta chain) sequence, with context. Its cognate antigen is unknown. Alphabeta T cells were depleted, then CD3+ Vdelta1+ Vdelta2- thymocytes were FACS-sorted. These data originate in a study of Vδ1+ human thymocytes. Study-wide points: Bulk repertoire data may be misinterpreted because of unexpected Vdelta2 sequences. Thymic TRG and TRD repertoires appeared highly polyclonal. Donors shared many TRG clonotypes but few TRD clonotypes. Despite high sort purity, around 19% of thymic T cell receptor delta sequences were Vdelta2.

Trimming cost V 0 bases and J 0 bases; bases outside gene matches: 18. This CDR3 is built from 21 residues. The germline V gene has CDR1 TSWWSYY and CDR2 QGS. Extracted RNA was reverse transcribed into cDNA. CDR3 amplicons came from multiplex PCR with pooled V-gene forward and constant-region reverse primers. TCRdb processed the multiplex PCR reads again with the CATT caller. The data show about 73,000 delta-chain clones, with roughly a third seen just once and under 0.3% held by the top ten. The sequenced sample consisted of Vdelta1+ gamma-delta thymocytes from the thymus. Subset of the sample: FACS-sorted CD3+ TCRalphabeta- TCRVdelta1+ TCRVdelta2- thymocytes. The chain uses TRDV1 and TRDJ1; TRDD3 matches at 8 bases. The TCR comes from a boy under two years old who had congenital heart surgery. CDR3 residues: CALGELGGNGLGGAYTDKLIF. The DNA of the CDR3 is TGTGCTCTTGGGGAACTAGGCGGCAACGGACTGGGGGGCGCGTACACCGATAAACTCATCTTT.